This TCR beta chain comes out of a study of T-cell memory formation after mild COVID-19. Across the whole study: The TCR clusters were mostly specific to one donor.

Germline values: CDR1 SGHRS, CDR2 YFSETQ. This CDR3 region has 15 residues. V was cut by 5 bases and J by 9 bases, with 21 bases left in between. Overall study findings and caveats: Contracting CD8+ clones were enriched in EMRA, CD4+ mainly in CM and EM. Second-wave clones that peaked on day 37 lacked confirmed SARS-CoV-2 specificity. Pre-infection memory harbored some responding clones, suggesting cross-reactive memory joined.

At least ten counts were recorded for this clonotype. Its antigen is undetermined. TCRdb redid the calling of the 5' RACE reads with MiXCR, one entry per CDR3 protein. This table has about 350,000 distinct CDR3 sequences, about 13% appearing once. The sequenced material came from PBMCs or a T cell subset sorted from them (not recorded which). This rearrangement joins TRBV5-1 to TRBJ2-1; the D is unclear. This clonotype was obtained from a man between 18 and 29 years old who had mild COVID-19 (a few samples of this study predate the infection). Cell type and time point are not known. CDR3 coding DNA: TGCGCCAGCAGTATAATGATCGTATCGGGCGGTGAGCAGTTCTTC. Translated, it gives CASSIMIVSGGEQFF. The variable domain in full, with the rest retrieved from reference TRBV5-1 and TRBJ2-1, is KAGVTQTPRYLIKTRGQQVTLSCSPISGHRSVSWYQQTPGQGLQFLFEYFSETQRNKGNFPGRFSGRQFSNSRSEMNVSTLELGDSALYLCASSIMIVSGGEQFFGPGTRLTVL.